The present entry profiles one T cell receptor (beta chain) with its context. Its matching antigen is unknown. The data were taken from a study of cytomegalovirus exposure and HLA in healthy donors. Broader study findings: The study recorded more than 150 TCR beta chains that were cytomegalovirus-associated. Later work associated 16,951 TCR beta sequences with HLA alleles at 0.05 false discovery rate. Apparent HLA restriction characterized most CMV-associated TCR beta chains in a later analysis. Indistinguishability led to the exclusion of some V segments, TRBV6-2 and TRBV6-3 included.

Primers: 60 Vbeta forward and 13 Jbeta reverse. The method was immunoSEQ multiplex PCR; TCRdb's version includes in-frame clones alone and lacks a portion of them. Among 95,000 to 110,000 clones listed, around 82% were seen once. The CDR3 has 15 residues. Germline-derived CDR1 and CDR2 are MDHEN and SYDVKM. V lost 7 bases, J lost 2 bases, and 7 bases stayed unmatched. The clonotype originates from a woman in her late teens or twenties in good health and CMV-seropositive. Sequencing was performed on PBMCs. This chain links TRBV28 with TRBJ2-7; 11 positions match TRBD2. CDR3 protein: CASTWGTSGTYEQYF. CDR3 in DNA: TGTGCCAGCACCTGGGGGACTAGCGGTACCTACGAGCAGTACTTC.